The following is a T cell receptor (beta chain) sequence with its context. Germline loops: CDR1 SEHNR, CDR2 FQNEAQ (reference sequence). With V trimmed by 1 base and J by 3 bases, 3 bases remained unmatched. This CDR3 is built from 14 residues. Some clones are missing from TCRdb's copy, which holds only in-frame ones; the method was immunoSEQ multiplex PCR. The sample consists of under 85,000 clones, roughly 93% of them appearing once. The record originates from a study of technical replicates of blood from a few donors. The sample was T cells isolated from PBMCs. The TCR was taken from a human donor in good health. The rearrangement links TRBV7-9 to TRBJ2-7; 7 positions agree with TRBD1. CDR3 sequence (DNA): TGTGCCAGCAGCTTAGGACAGGGCTACTACGAGCAGTACTTC. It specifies CASSLGQGYYEQYF.